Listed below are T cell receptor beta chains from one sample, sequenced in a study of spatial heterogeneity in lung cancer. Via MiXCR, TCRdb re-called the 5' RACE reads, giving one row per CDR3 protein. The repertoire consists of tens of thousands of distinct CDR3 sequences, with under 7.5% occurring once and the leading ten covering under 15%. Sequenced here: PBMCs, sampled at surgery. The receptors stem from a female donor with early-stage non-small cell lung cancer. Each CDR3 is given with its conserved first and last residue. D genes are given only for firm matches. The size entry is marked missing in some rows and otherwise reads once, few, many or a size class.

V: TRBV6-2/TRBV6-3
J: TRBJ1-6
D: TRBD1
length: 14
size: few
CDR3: CASKQGGNNSPLHF
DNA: TGTGCCAGCAAGCAAGGGGGCAATAATTCACCCCTCCACTTT

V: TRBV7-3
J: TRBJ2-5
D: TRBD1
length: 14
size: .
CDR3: CASSSGTGQETQYF
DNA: TGTGCCAGCAGCTCAGGGACAGGACAAGAGACCCAGTACTTC

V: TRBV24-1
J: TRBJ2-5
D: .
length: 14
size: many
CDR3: CATSDFGKRETQYF
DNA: TGTGCCACCAGTGATTTCGGCAAAAGGGAGACCCAGTACTTC

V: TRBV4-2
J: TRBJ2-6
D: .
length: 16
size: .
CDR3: CASSKIDVSGANVLTF
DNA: TGTGCCAGCAGCAAAATAGACGTGTCCGGGGCCAACGTCCTGACTTTC

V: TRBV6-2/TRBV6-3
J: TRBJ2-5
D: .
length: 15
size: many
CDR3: CASRKQPGTQETQYF
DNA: TGTGCCAGCAGGAAACAACCGGGAACTCAAGAGACCCAGTACTTC

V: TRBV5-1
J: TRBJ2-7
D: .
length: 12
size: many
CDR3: CASSVNRYEQYF
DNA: TGCGCCAGCAGCGTAAACCGATACGAGCAGTACTTC

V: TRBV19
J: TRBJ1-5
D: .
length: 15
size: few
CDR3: CASSPQRNSNQPQHF
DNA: TGTGCCAGTAGTCCTCAGAGAAATAGCAATCAGCCCCAGCATTTT

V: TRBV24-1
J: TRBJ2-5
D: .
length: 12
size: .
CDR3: CATSDAIETQYF
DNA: TGTGCCACCAGTGATGCCATAGAGACCCAGTACTTC

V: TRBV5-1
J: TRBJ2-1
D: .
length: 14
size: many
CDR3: CASSLDSRYNEQFF
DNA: TGCGCCAGCAGCTTGGACAGCCGCTACAATGAGCAGTTCTTC

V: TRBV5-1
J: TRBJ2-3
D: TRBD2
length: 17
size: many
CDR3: CASSLATSGDSTDTQYF
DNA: TGCGCCAGCAGCTTGGCGACTAGCGGGGATAGCACAGATACGCAGTATTTT

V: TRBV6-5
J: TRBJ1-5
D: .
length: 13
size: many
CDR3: CASRVDRRQPQHF
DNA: TGTGCCAGCAGGGTTGACAGGCGACAGCCCCAGCATTTT

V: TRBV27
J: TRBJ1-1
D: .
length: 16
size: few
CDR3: CASSLLGLNGNTEAFF
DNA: TGTGCCAGCAGTTTATTGGGGTTGAATGGGAACACTGAAGCTTTCTTT

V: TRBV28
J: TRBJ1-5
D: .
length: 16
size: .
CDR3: CASSFVRGDGNQPQHF
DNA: TGTGCCAGCAGTTTCGTCAGGGGCGACGGCAATCAGCCCCAGCATTTT

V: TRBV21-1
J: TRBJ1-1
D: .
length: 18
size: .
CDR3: CASSSPRDRGLGNTEAFF
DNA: TGTGCCAGCAGCTCTCCCCGGGACAGGGGGCTAGGAAACACTGAAGCTTTCTTT

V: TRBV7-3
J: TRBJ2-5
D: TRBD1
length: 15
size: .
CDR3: CASRPGQGAWETQYF
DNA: TGTGCCAGCAGACCCGGACAGGGGGCTTGGGAGACCCAGTACTTC

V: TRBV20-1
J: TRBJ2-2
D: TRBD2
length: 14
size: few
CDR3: CSARLAGDTGELFF
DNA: TGCAGTGCTAGACTAGCGGGAGACACCGGGGAGCTGTTTTTT

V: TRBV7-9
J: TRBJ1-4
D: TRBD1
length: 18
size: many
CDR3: CASSLRLIQGAANEKLFF
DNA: TGTGCCAGCAGCTTACGTTTAATACAGGGGGCGGCTAATGAAAAACTGTTTTTT

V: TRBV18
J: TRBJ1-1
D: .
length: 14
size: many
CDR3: CASSPPVMGTEAFF
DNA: TGTGCCAGCTCACCACCGGTGATGGGGACTGAAGCTTTCTTT

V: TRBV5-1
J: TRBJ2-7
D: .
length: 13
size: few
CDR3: CASSLAHLNEQYF
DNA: TGCGCCAGCAGCTTGGCCCACTTGAACGAGCAGTACTTC

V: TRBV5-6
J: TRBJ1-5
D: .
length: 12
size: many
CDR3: CASSYREQPQHF
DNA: TGTGCCAGCAGCTACAGGGAGCAGCCCCAGCATTTT

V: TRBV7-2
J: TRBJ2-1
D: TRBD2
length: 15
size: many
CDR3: CASSLSGGNYNEQFF
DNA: TGTGCCAGCAGCCTTAGCGGGGGGAACTACAATGAGCAGTTCTTC

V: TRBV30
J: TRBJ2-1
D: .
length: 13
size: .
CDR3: CAWSVQGTHEQFF
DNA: TGTGCCTGGAGTGTACAGGGTACCCATGAGCAGTTCTTC

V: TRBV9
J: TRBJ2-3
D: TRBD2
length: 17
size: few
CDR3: CASSVAGGRGGLDTQYF
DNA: TGTGCCAGCAGCGTAGCTGGCGGGCGGGGGGGCCTGGATACGCAGTATTTT

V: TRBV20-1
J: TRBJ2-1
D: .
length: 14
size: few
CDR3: CSALQGGLGNEQFF
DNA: TGCAGTGCTTTACAGGGAGGTTTGGGCAATGAGCAGTTCTTC

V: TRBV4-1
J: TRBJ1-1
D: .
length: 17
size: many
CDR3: CASSQEGSRPPNSKAFF
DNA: TGCGCCAGCAGCCAAGAAGGTTCACGTCCCCCAAACAGCAAAGCTTTCTTT

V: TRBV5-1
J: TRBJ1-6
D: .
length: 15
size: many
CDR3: CASSSRGDVGSPLHF
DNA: TGCGCCAGCAGCTCAAGGGGCGATGTGGGTTCACCCCTCCACTTT

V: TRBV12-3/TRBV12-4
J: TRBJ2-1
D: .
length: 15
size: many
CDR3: CASSPLRTPYNEQFF
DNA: TGTGCCAGCAGTCCCCTGCGGACCCCCTACAATGAGCAGTTCTTC

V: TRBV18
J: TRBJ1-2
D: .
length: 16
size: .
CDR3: CASSPVQFSRNYGYTF
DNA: TGTGCCAGCTCACCGGTACAGTTTTCAAGGAACTATGGCTACACCTTC

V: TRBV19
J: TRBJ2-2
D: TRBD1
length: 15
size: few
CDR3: CASSESRDRGGELFF
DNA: TGTGCCAGTAGTGAGTCCCGGGACAGGGGCGGGGAGCTGTTTTTT

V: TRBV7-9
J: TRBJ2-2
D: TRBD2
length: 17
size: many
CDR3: CASINRGGPTNTGELFF
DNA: TGTGCCAGCATCAACCGGGGGGGCCCTACGAACACCGGGGAGCTGTTTTTT

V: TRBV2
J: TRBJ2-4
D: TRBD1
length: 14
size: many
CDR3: CASNGWTGENIQYF
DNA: TGTGCCAGCAATGGCTGGACAGGGGAAAACATTCAGTACTTC

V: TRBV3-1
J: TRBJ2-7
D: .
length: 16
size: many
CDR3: CASSQDGTLSSYEQYF
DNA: TGTGCCAGCAGCCAAGATGGGACCTTAAGCTCCTACGAGCAGTACTTC

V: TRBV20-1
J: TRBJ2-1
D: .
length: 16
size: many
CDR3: CSARDLAVGSYNEQFF
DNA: TGCAGTGCTAGAGACTTAGCGGTCGGCTCCTACAATGAGCAGTTCTTC

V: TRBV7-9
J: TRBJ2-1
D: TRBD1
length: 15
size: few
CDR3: CASSPPGQGYNEQFF
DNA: TGTGCCAGCAGTCCCCCGGGACAGGGGTACAATGAGCAGTTCTTC

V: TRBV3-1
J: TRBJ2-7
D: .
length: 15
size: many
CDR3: CASSPRGPTTYEQYF
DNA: TGTGCCAGCAGCCCTCGGGGCCCTACTACCTACGAGCAGTACTTC

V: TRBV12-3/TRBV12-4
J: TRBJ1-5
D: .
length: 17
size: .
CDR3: CASTNVRGEYSNQPQHF
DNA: TGTGCCAGCACTAATGTACGGGGCGAATATAGCAATCAGCCCCAGCATTTT

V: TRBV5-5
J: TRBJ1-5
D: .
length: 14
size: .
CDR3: CASSLGRRMEPQHF
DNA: TGTGCCAGCAGCTTAGGGCGGAGGATGGAGCCCCAGCATTTT

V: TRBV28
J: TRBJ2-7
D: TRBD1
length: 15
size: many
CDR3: CASSPGTGTDYEQYF
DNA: TGTGCCAGCAGTCCCGGGACAGGGACCGACTACGAGCAGTACTTC

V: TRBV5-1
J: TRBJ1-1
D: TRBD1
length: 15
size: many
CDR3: CASSFLQGGGTEAFF
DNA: TGCGCCAGCAGCTTTCTCCAGGGGGGCGGCACTGAAGCTTTCTTT

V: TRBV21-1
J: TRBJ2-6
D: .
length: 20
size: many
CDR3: CASSSLNGHPYEPGANVLTF
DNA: TGTGCCAGCAGCAGTCTTAACGGACACCCCTACGAACCTGGGGCCAACGTCCTGACTTTC

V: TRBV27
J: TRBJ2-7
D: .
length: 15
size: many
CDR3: CASTPLPVGPYEQYF
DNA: TGTGCCAGCACCCCACTCCCCGTGGGCCCCTACGAGCAGTACTTC

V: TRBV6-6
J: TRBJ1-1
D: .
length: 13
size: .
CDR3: CASTRAQNTEAFF
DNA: TGTGCCAGCACCAGGGCGCAGAACACTGAAGCTTTCTTT

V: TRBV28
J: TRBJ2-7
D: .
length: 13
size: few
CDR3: CASTEPSSYEQYF
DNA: TGTGCCAGCACCGAACCTAGCTCCTACGAGCAGTACTTC

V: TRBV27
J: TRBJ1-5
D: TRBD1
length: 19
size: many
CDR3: CASSPNFESRGQSNQPQHF
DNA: TGTGCCAGCAGTCCCAATTTTGAGTCCAGGGGGCAAAGCAATCAGCCCCAGCATTTT

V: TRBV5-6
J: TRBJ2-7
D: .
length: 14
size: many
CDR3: CASSSETRPYEQYF
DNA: TGTGCCAGCAGCTCGGAGACAAGGCCCTACGAGCAGTACTTC

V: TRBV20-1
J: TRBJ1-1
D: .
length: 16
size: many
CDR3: CSASPNPQRRSTEAFF
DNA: TGCAGTGCTAGTCCTAATCCCCAACGACGGAGCACTGAAGCTTTCTTT

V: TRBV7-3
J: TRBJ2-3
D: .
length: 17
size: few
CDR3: CASSLHPPGTSTDTQYF
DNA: TGTGCCAGCAGCTTACACCCCCCGGGAACTAGCACAGATACGCAGTATTTT

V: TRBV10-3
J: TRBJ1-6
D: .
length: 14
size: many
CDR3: CAISREKFDSPLHF
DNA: TGTGCCATCAGCAGGGAAAAGTTTGATTCACCCCTCCACTTT

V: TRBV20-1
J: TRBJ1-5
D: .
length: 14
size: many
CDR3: CSAPQTDPNQPQHF
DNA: TGCAGTGCTCCTCAGACAGACCCCAATCAGCCCCAGCATTTT

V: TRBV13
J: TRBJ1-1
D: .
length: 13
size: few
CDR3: CASSLQGNTEAFF
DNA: TGTGCCAGCAGCCTACAGGGTAACACTGAAGCTTTCTTT

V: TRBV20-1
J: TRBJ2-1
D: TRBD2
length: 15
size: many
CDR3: CSGVRGGSGYNEQFF
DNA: TGCAGTGGTGTACGGGGCGGGAGTGGGTACAATGAGCAGTTCTTC

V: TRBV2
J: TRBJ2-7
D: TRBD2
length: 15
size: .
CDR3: CASFGLGTSVYEQYF
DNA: TGTGCCAGCTTTGGGTTGGGGACTAGCGTATACGAGCAGTACTTC

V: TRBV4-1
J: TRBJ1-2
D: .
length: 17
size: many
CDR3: CASSLGGARGGDYGYTF
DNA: TGCGCCAGCAGCCTCGGAGGGGCAAGGGGAGGAGACTATGGCTACACCTTC

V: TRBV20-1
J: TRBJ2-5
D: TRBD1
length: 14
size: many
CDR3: CSAAGTGSVETQYF
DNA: TGCAGTGCCGCCGGGACAGGGAGTGTGGAGACCCAGTACTTC